This entry features one T cell receptor (beta chain) sequence. TCRdb called the RT-PCR reads again in MiXCR, with one record for every CDR3 protein. The sample has some 190,000 distinct CDR3 sequences; roughly 14% are singletons. The data stem from a study of response to subunit inactivated influenza vaccine. This CDR3 is built from 15 residues. V lost 1 base, J lost 5 bases, and 14 bases lay in between. Germline V gene lookup returns CDR1 SGHDN and CDR2 FVKESK. The specimen comprised CD8+ T cells sorted from PBMCs, sampled roughly 5 days after vaccination. The rearrangement joins TRBV14 to TRBJ1-1, with D perhaps matching TRBD1 (6 bases). This clonotype originated in a man aged 45-65 years who received an inactivated influenza vaccine. CDR3: CASSQAPQGRTEAFF. The CDR3 DNA is TGTGCCAGCAGCCAAGCCCCCCAGGGGAGGACTGAAGCTTTCTTT.